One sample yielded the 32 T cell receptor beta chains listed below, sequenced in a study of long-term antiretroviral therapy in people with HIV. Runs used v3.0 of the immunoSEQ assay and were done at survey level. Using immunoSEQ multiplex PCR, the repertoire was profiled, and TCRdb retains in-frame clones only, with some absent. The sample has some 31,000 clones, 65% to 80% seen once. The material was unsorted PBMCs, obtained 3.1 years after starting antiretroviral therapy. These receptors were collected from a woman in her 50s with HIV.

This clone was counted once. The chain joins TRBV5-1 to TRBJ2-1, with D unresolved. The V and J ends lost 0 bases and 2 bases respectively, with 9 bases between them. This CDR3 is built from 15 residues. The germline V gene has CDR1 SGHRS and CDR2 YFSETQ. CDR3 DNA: TGCGCCAGCAGCTTGGCCGGACCTCCCTACAATGAGCAGTTCTTC. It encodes CASSLAGPPYNEQFF. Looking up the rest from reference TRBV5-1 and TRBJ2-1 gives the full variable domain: KAGVTQTPRYLIKTRGQQVTLSCSPISGHRSVSWYQQTPGQGLQFLFEYFSETQRNKGNFPGRFSGRQFSNSRSEMNVSTLELGDSALYLCASSLAGPPYNEQFFGPGTRLTVL.

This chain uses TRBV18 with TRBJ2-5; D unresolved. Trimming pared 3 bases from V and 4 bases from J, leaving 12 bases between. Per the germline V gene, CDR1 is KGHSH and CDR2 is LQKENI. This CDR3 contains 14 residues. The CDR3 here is CASSPSGRRETQYF. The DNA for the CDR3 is TGTGCCAGCTCACCCTCGGGCAGACGAGAGACCCAGTACTTC.

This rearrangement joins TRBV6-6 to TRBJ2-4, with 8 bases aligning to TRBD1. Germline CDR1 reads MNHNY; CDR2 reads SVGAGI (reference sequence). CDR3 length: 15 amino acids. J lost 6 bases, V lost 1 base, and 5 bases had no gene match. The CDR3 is CASSYFEQGVNIQYF. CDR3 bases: TGTGCCAGCAGTTACTTCGAACAGGGGGTAAACATTCAGTACTTC.

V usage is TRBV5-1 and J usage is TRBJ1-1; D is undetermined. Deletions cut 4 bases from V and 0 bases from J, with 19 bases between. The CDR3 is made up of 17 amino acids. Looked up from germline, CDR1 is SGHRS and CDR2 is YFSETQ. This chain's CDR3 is CASSPNAPGSLNTEAFF. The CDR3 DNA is TGCGCCAGCAGCCCCAACGCCCCAGGCTCCTTGAACACTGAAGCTTTCTTT.

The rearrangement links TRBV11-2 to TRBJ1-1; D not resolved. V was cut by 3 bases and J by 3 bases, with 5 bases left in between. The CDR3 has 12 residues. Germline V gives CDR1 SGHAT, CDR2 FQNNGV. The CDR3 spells CASSFQYTEAFF. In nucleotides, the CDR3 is TGTGCCAGCAGCTTTCAATACACTGAAGCTTTCTTT.

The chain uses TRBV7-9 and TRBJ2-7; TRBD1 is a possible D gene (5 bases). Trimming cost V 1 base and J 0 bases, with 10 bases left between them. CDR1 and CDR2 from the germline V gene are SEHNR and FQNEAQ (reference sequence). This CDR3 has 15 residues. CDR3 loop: CASSLEDTSSYEQYF. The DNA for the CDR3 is TGTGCCAGCAGCTTAGAGGACACCAGCTCCTACGAGCAGTACTTC.

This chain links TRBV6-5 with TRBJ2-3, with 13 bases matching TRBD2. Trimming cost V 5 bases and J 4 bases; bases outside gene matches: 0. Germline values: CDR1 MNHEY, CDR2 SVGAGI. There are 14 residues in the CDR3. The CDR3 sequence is CASSTSGGADTQYF. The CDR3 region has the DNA TGTGCCAGCAGTACTAGCGGGGGGGCAGATACGCAGTATTTT.

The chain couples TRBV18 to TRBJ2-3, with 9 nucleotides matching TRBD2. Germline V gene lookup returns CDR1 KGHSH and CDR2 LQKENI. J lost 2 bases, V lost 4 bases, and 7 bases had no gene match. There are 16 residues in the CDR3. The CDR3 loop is CASSQIAGALTDTQYF. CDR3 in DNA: TGTGCCAGCTCACAAATAGCGGGGGCTCTCACAGATACGCAGTATTTT. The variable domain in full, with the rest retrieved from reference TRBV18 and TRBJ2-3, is NAGVMQNPRHLVRRRGQEARLRCSPMKGHSHVYWYRQLPEEGLKFMVYLQKENIIDESGMPKERFSAEFPKEGPSILRIQQVVRGDSAAYFCASSQIAGALTDTQYFGPGTRLTVL.

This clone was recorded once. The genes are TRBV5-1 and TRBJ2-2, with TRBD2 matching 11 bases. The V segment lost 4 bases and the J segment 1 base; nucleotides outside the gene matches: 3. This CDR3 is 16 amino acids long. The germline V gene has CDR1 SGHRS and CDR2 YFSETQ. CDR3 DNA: TGCGCCAGCAGCCCCGGACTAGCGGGGAACACCGGGGAGCTGTTTTTT. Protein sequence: CASSPGLAGNTGELFF.

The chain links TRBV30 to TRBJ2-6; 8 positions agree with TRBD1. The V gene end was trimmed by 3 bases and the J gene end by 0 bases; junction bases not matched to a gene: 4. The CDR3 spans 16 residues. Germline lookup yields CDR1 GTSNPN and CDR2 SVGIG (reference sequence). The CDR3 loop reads CAWSGDRTSGANVLTF. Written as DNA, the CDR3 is TGTGCCTGGAGCGGGGACAGGACCTCTGGGGCCAACGTCCTGACTTTC.

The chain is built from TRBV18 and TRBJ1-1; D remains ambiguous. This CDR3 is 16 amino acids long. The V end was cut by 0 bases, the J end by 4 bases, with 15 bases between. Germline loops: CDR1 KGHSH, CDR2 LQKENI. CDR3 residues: CASSPPDRGLGTEAFF. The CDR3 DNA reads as TGTGCCAGCTCACCACCAGATCGGGGTTTAGGCACTGAAGCTTTCTTT.

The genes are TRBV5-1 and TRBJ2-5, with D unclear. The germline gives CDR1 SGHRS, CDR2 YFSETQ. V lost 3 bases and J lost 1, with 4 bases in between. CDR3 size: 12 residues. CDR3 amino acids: CASSWSQETQYF. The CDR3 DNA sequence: TGCGCCAGCAGCTGGAGCCAAGAGACCCAGTACTTC. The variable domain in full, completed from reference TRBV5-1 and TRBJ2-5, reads KAGVTQTPRYLIKTRGQQVTLSCSPISGHRSVSWYQQTPGQGLQFLFEYFSETQRNKGNFPGRFSGRQFSNSRSEMNVSTLELGDSALYLCASSWSQETQYFGPGTRLLVL.

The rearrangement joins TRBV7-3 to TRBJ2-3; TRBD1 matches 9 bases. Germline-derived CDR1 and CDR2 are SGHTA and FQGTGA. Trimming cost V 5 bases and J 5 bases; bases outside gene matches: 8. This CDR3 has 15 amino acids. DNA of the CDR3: TGTGCCAGCAGCCAGGGACAGGGTAATCAAGATACGCAGTATTTT. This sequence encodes CASSQGQGNQDTQYF.

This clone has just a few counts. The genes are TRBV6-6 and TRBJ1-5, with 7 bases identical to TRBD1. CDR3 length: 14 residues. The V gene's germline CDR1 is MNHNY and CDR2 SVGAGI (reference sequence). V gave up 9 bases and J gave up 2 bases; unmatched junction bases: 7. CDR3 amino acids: CASRQGEGNQPQHF. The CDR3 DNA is TGTGCCAGTCGCCAGGGGGAAGGCAATCAGCCCCAGCATTTT.

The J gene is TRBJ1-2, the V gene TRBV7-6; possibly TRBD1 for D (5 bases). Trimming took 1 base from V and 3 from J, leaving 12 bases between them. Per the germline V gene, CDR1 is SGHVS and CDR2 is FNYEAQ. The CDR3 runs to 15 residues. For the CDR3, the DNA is TGTGCCAGCAGCTTAGAATCTGGGGCTTACTATGGCTACACCTTC. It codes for CASSLESGAYYGYTF.

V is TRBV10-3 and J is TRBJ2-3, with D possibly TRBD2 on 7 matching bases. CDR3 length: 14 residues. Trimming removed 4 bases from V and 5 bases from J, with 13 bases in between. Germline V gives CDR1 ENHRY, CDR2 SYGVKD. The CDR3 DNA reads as TGTGCCATCAGTGCGGGGGGCCTGGTAGATACGCAGTATTTT. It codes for CAISAGGLVDTQYF.

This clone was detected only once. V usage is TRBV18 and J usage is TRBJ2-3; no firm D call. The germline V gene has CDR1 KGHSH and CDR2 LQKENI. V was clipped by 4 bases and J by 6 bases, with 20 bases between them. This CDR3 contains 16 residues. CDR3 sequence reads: CASSLLDGQFLDTQYF. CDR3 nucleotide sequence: TGTGCCAGCTCACTACTGGACGGCCAATTCCTCGATACGCAGTATTTT.

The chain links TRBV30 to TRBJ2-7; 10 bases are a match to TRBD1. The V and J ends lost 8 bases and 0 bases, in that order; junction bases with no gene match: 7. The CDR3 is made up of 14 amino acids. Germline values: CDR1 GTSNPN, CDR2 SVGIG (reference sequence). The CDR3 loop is CARSGTGVSYEQYF. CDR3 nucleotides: TGTGCCAGATCCGGGACAGGGGTCTCCTACGAGCAGTACTTC.

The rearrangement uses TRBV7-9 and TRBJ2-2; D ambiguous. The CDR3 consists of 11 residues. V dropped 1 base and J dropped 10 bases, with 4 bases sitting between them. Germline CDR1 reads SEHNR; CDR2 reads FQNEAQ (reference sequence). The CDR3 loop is CASSLGLELFF. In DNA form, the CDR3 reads TGTGCCAGCAGCTTAGGGTTGGAGCTGTTTTTT.

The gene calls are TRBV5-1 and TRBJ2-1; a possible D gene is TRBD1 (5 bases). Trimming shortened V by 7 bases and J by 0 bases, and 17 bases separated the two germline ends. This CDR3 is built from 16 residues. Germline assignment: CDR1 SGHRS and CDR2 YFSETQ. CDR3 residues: CASGQGSQSSYNEQFF. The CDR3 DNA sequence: TGCGCCAGCGGACAAGGTTCCCAAAGCTCCTACAATGAGCAGTTCTTC.

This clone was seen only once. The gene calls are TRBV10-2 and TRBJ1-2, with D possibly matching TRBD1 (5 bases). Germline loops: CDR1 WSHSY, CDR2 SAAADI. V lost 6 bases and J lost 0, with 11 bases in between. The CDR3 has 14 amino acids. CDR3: CASRTEDTNYGYTF. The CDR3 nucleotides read TGCGCCAGCAGGACAGAGGATACTAACTATGGCTACACCTTC.

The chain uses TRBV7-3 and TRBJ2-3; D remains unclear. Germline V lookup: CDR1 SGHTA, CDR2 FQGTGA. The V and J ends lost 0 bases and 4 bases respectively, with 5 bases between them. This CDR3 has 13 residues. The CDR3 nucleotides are TGTGCCAGCAGCTTAACCCCCGCAGATACGCAGTATTTT. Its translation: CASSLTPADTQYF.

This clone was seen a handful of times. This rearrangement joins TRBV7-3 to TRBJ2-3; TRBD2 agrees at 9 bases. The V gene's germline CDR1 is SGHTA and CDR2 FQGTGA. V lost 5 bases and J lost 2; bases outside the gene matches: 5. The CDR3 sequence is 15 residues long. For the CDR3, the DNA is TGTGCCAGCAGCAGAGCGGGGGGCCACACAGATACGCAGTATTTT. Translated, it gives CASSRAGGHTDTQYF.

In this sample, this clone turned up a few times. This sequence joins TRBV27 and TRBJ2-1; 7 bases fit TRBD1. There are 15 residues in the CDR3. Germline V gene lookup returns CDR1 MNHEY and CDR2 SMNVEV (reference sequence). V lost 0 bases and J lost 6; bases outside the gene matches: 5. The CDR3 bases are TGTGCCAGCAGTTTATCGGGGACAGCGATCAATGAGCAGTTCTTC. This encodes CASSLSGTAINEQFF.

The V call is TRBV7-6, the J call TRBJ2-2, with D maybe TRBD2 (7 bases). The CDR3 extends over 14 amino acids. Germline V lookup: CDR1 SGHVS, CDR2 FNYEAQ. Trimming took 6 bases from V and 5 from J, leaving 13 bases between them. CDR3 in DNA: TGTGCCAGCAGTGGGGGGGGCCGAACCGGGGAGCTGTTTTTT. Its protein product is CASSGGGRTGELFF.

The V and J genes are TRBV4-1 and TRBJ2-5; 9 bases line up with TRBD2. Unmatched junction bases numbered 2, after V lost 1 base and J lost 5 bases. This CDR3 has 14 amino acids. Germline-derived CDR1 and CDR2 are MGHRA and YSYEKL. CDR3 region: CASSQAGLAETQYF. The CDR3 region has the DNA TGCGCCAGCAGCCAAGCAGGACTAGCGGAGACCCAGTACTTC.

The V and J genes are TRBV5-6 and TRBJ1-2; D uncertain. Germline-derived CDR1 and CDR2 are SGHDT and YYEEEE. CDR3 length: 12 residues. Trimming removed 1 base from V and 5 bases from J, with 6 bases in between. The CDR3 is CASSLRSYGYTF. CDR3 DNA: TGTGCCAGCAGCTTGAGAAGTTATGGCTACACCTTC. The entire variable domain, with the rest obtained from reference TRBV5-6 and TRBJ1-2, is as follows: DAGVTQSPTHLIKTRGQQVTLRCSPKSGHDTVSWYQQALGQGPQFIFQYYEEEERQRGNFPDRFSGHQFPNYSSELNVNALLLGDSALYLCASSLRSYGYTFGSGTRLTVV.

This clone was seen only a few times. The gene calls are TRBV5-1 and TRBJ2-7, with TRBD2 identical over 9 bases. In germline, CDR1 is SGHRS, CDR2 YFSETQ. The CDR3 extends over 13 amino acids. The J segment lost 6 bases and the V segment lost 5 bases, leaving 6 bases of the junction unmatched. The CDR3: CASSSSGGTEQYF. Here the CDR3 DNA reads TGCGCCAGCAGTAGTAGCGGGGGCACCGAGCAGTACTTC.

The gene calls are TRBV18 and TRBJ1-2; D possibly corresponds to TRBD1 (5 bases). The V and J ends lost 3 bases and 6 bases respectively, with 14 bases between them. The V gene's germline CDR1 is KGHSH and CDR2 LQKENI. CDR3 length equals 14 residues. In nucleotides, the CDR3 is TGTGCCAGCTCACCTTCACAGGAGGGGAATGGCTACACCTTC. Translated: CASSPSQEGNGYTF. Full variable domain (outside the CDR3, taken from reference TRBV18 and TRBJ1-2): NAGVMQNPRHLVRRRGQEARLRCSPMKGHSHVYWYRQLPEEGLKFMVYLQKENIIDESGMPKERFSAEFPKEGPSILRIQQVVRGDSAAYFCASSPSQEGNGYTFGSGTRLTVV.

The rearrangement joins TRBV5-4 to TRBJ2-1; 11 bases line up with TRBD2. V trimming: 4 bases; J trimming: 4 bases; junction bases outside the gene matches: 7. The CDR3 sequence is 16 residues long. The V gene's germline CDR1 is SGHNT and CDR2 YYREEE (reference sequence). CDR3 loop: CASSTSGTSGYNEQFF. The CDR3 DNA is TGTGCCAGCAGCACCTCCGGGACTAGCGGATACAATGAGCAGTTCTTC.

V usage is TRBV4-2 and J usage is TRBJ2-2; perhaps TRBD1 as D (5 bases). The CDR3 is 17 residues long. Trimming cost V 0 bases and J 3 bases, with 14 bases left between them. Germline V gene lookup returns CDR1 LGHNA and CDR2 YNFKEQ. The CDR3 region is CASSQETRGPDTGELFF. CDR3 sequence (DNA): TGTGCCAGCAGCCAAGAAACAAGGGGCCCGGACACCGGGGAGCTGTTTTTT.

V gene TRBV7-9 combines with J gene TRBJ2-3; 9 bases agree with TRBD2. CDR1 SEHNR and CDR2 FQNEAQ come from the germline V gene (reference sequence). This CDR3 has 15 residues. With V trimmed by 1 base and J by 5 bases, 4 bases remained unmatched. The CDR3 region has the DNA TGTGCCAGCAGCTTAGTAGCGGGGGCGGGAGATACGCAGTATTTT. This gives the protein CASSLVAGAGDTQYF. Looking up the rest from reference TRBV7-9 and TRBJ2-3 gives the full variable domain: DTGVSQNPRHKITKRGQNVTFRCDPISEHNRLYWYRQTLGQGPEFLTYFQNEAQLEKSRLLSDRFSAERPKGSFSTLEIQRTEQGDSAMYLCASSLVAGAGDTQYFGPGTRLTVL.